Below, 6 T cell receptor beta chains from the same sample are listed, as sequenced in a study of shared clonotypes between healthy human individuals. Clones were sequenced by immunoSEQ multiplex PCR, and TCRdb holds only the in-frame ones, with some missing. The sample lists 2.3 million or so clones; approximately 95% were seen once. The sample comprised naive CD4+ T cells from PBMCs. The sample's subset: CD45RA+ positively selected. All receptors derive from a man aged 18 to 30 in good health. Some clones in this sample may be carry-over from other donors' samples.

The rearrangement uses TRBV30 and TRBJ2-1; 7 nucleotides align to TRBD2. CDR1 GTSNPN and CDR2 SVGIG come from the germline V gene (reference sequence). The CDR3 runs 13 residues. V lost 7 bases to trimming and J lost 7 bases; unmatched junction nucleotides: 10. DNA for the CDR3: TGTGCCTACTCGGGACTACTGGAGAATGAGCAGTTCTTC. It yields the protein CAYSGLLENEQFF.

The rearrangement uses TRBV6-5 and TRBJ1-1; 9 bases map to TRBD1. Per germline, CDR1 MNHEY and CDR2 SVGAGI. The CDR3 is made up of 15 amino acids. Unmatched junction bases numbered 6, after V lost 6 bases and J lost 1 base. CDR3 loop: CASREQGAGNTEAFF. CDR3 nucleotide sequence: TGTGCCAGCAGAGAACAGGGGGCGGGGAACACTGAAGCTTTCTTT.

CDR3 in amino acids: CASSAEVGNQPQHF. CDR3 DNA: TGTGCCAGCAGTGCTGAAGTCGGCAATCAGCCCCAGCATTTT. This chain connects TRBV2 to TRBJ1-5; the D is unclear. The CDR3 extends over 14 amino acids. From germline, CDR1 is SNHLY and CDR2 FYNNEI. V dropped 4 bases and J dropped 2 bases, with 9 bases sitting between them.

The chain carries TRBV19 and TRBJ1-5, with TRBD1 identical over 8 bases. Trimming removed 3 bases from V and 0 bases from J; junction bases left unmatched: 10. Germline CDR1 is LNHDA and CDR2 is SQIVND (reference sequence). The CDR3 sequence is 18 residues long. CDR3 region: CASSISGQGLYSNQPQHF. As DNA, the CDR3 is TGTGCCAGTAGTATTAGCGGACAGGGCCTGTATAGCAATCAGCCCCAGCATTTT.

The chain joins TRBV5-1 to TRBJ2-1; 8 bases align to TRBD2. The ends lost 1 base at V and 6 bases at J; junction bases unmatched: 9. CDR3 length: 16 residues. Germline loops: CDR1 SGHRS, CDR2 YFSETQ. CDR3: CASSLSSVAGSNEQFF. As DNA, the CDR3 is TGCGCCAGCAGCTTGAGTTCGGTAGCGGGGAGCAATGAGCAGTTCTTC.

The chain joins TRBV10-1 to TRBJ2-7, with 9 bases matching TRBD2. CDR3 length: 13 residues. The ends lost 9 bases at V and 0 bases at J; junction bases unmatched: 3. Germline values: CDR1 WNHNN, CDR2 SYGVQD (reference sequence). CDR3 residues: CASSSGVSYEQYF. CDR3 DNA: TGCGCCAGTTCTAGCGGGGTCTCCTACGAGCAGTACTTC.